What follows are 26 T cell receptor beta chains derived from one specimen sequenced in a study of CXCR3-negative and CXCR3-positive naive CD8 T cells. Libraries of TRB cDNA were made by 5' RACE and carried UMIs. TCRdb reprocessed the 5' RACE reads and reports one entry per CDR3 protein, with no DNA. Its table records approximately 96,000 distinct CDR3 sequences. Study-wide results and limits: Naive cells positive for CXCR3 carried more hydrophobic TRB CDR3s than CXCR3-negative ones.

No antigens are known for them. Specimen: naive CXCR3+ CD8+ T cells from blood. The subset here: CD45RO-CCR7+CD27+CD95- naive CD8+ T cells expressing CXCR3 (TNR3+). These receptors were taken from a human donor in good health. Some clones in this sample may be carry-over from other donors' samples.

The V call is TRBV7-6, the J call TRBJ2-7. The germline V gene has CDR1 SGHVS and CDR2 FNYEAQ. This CDR3 region has 13 residues. The CDR3 region is CASSTGSSYELYF.

The chain's CDR3 is CASSFYGGPAHF. The chain uses TRBV7-2 and TRBJ1-5; TCRdb gives TRBD1 as the D gene, but with no DNA this cannot be confirmed. The CDR3 loop spans 12 amino acids. Germline-derived CDR1 and CDR2 are SGHTA and FQGNSA.

V usage is TRBV10-3 and J usage is TRBJ2-7; TCRdb's assignment of TRBD2 cannot be checked, as there is no DNA. The germline V gene encodes CDR1 ENHRY and CDR2 SYGVKD. CDR3 length: 15 residues. This chain's CDR3 is CAIGDPASGAYEQYF.

This sequence joins TRBV6-2 or TRBV6-3 and TRBJ1-2; the TCRdb D gene call, TRBD1, has no DNA to confirm it. Germline CDR1 MNHEY, CDR2 SVGEGT. The CDR3 runs to 16 residues. CDR3 region: CASSHHGTGVLYGYTF.

This chain connects TRBV12-3 or TRBV12-4 to TRBJ2-7; TCRdb lists TRBD1, though no DNA is available to test this call. The CDR3 length is 15 residues. The CDR3 spells CASSLPLGGDYEQYF.

The chain employs TRBV12-3 or TRBV12-4 and TRBJ2-5; TCRdb's D gene call, TRBD1, goes unchecked for lack of DNA. The CDR3 consists of 13 residues. Here the CDR3 reads CASSPAGEETQYF.

This chain joins TRBV12-3 or TRBV12-4 and TRBJ1-1. The CDR3 has 16 residues. CDR3 residues: CASSRITGSLNTEAFF.

The V call is TRBV5-1, the J call TRBJ2-7; the D call from TCRdb, TRBD2, cannot be confirmed without DNA. The CDR3 runs to 16 residues. Germline V CDR1 and CDR2: SGHRS, YFSETQ. CDR3: CASSLAGGGASFEQYF. Looking up the rest from reference TRBV5-1 and TRBJ2-7 gives the full variable domain: KAGVTQTPRYLIKTRGQQVTLSCSPISGHRSVSWYQQTPGQGLQFLFEYFSETQRNKGNFPGRFSGRQFSNSRSEMNVSTLELGDSALYLCASSLAGGGASFEQYFGPGTRLTVT.

The chain uses TRBV21-1 and TRBJ2-7; TCRdb's D call, TRBD1, is unchecked because there is no DNA. TRBV21-1 is a documented pseudogene. This CDR3 comprises 19 residues. CDR3 amino acids: CASSSDGGTGGHLAYEQYF.

The chain is built from TRBV5-1 and TRBJ2-1; TCRdb gives TRBD2 as the D gene, but with no DNA this cannot be confirmed. Germline assignment: CDR1 SGHRS and CDR2 YFSETQ. The CDR3 is 14 residues long. The CDR3 here is CASSLLAGANEQFF.

The genes are TRBV7-6 and TRBJ2-1; absent DNA, TCRdb's TRBD2 call cannot be checked. This CDR3 is built from 19 residues. CDR1 and CDR2 (germline): SGHVS, FNYEAQ. CDR3 in amino acids: CASSSTGVSGGAKYNEQFF.

The chain couples TRBV20-1 to TRBJ2-7; the TCRdb D gene call, TRBD2, has no DNA to confirm it. CDR3 length: 16 residues. Germline CDR1 reads DFQATT; CDR2 reads SNEGSKA (reference sequence). This chain's CDR3 is CSARDRGSGGFYEQYF.

The chain has TRBV11-2 and TRBJ2-7; TCRdb picks TRBD1, but there is no DNA to check that call. Germline loops: CDR1 SGHAT, CDR2 FQNNGV. This CDR3 has 12 amino acids. The CDR3 loop reads CASSPPPYEQYF. Complete variable domain (other parts from reference TRBV11-2 and TRBJ2-7): EAGVAQSPRYKIIEKRQSVAFWCNPISGHATLYWYQQILGQGPKLLIQFQNNGVVDDSQLPKDRFSAERLKGVDSTLKIQPAKLEDSAVYLCASSPPPYEQYFGPGTRLTVT.

The chain carries TRBV6-2 or TRBV6-3 and TRBJ2-7. The CDR3 is 12 residues long. The germline V gene has CDR1 MNHEY and CDR2 SVGEGT. CDR3 in amino acids: CASSYARLEQYF.

The rearrangement uses TRBV4-2 and TRBJ2-5; TCRdb outputs TRBD1, but without DNA this stays unchecked. The CDR3 length is 15 residues. Per germline, CDR1 LGHNA and CDR2 YNFKEQ. This CDR3 reads CASSPRRDGQETQYF.

This chain links TRBV7-3 with TRBJ2-7; TCRdb indicates TRBD1, and absent DNA this call remains unverified. The germline CDR1 and CDR2 sequences are SGHTA and FQGTGA. CDR3 length equals 13 residues. CDR3 sequence: CASSSGGGYEQYF. The whole variable domain, remainder taken from reference TRBV7-3 and TRBJ2-7, is GAGVSQTPSNKVTEKGKYVELRCDPISGHTALYWYRQSLGQGPEFLIYFQGTGAADDSGLPNDRFFAVRPEGSVSTLKIQRTERGDSAVYLCASSSGGGYEQYFGPGTRLTVT.

The chain couples TRBV12-3 or TRBV12-4 to TRBJ2-3; the D call of TRBD1 rests on TCRdb alone, since no DNA is present to check it. The CDR3 extends over 15 amino acids. The CDR3 sequence: CASSLPGGSTDTQYF.

V usage is TRBV7-6 and J usage is TRBJ1-1; the D call from TCRdb, TRBD1, cannot be confirmed without DNA. This CDR3 comprises 13 residues. From germline, CDR1 is SGHVS and CDR2 FNYEAQ. This CDR3 reads CASSLPRAAEAFF. The whole variable domain, filled in from reference TRBV7-6 and TRBJ1-1, reads GAGVSQSPRYKVTKRGQDVALRCDPISGHVSLYWYRQALGQGPEFLTYFNYEAQQDKSGLPNDRFSAERPEGSISTLTIQRTEQRDSAMYRCASSLPRAAEAFFGQGTRLTVV.

The rearrangement uses TRBV7-3 and TRBJ1-1; as DNA is missing, the TRBD1 call by TCRdb cannot be tested. Germline V CDR1 and CDR2: SGHTA, FQGTGA. The CDR3 spans 15 residues. This CDR3 reads CASSLMGATNTEAFF.

The J gene is TRBJ1-4, the V gene TRBV6-6; TCRdb lists TRBD1, though no DNA is available to test this call. Looked up from germline, CDR1 is MNHNY and CDR2 is SVGAGI (reference sequence). The CDR3 consists of 16 residues. This CDR3 is CASRTSGTALNEKLFF.

The CDR3 is CSGWGTGGFEEQYF. The chain is built from TRBV29-1 and TRBJ2-7; the TRBD1 assignment by TCRdb is unverifiable without DNA. CDR1 and CDR2 from the germline V gene are SQVTM and ANQGSEA. This CDR3 region has 14 residues.

V gene TRBV3-1 combines with J gene TRBJ2-2; TCRdb's D call, TRBD1, is unchecked because there is no DNA. The CDR3 totals 15 residues. Germline V lookup: CDR1 LGHDT, CDR2 YNNKEL (reference sequence). The CDR3: CASSPTRAITGELFF.

The chain has TRBV7-3 and TRBJ2-7; TCRdb indicates TRBD2, and absent DNA this call remains unverified. From germline, CDR1 is SGHTA and CDR2 FQGTGA. The CDR3 has 15 amino acids. The chain's CDR3 is CASSLKSGELYEQYF.

This sequence joins TRBV20-1 and TRBJ2-1; the D gene TCRdb calls, TRBD2, cannot be checked with no DNA. CDR1 DFQATT and CDR2 SNEGSKA come from the germline V gene (reference sequence). The CDR3 consists of 14 residues. CDR3 loop: CCASTGLAGLEQFF.

The genes are TRBV11-2 and TRBJ2-7; TCRdb reports TRBD1, a call that lacks DNA to check it against. Germline lookup yields CDR1 SGHAT and CDR2 FQNNGV. This CDR3 has 14 residues. CDR3 protein: CASSLVAQTYEQYF.

This chain connects TRBV5-1 to TRBJ2-7; TCRdb returns TRBD1, unconfirmable since there is no DNA. The CDR3 consists of 15 residues. CDR1 is SGHRS and CDR2 is YFSETQ in the germline V gene. CDR3 region: CASSPGQGYSYEQYF.